The clone carrying this TCR beta chain was seen more than once but under ten times. Its matching antigen is unknown. Every TCR beta cDNA library bore unique molecular identifiers. There were roughly 0.95 to 10 million T cells, and 400,000 to 650,000 cDNA molecules came from them. TCRdb re-derived calls from the PCR reads in MiXCR, one entry per CDR3 protein. The sample includes around 200,000 distinct CDR3 sequences, 29% of them seen just once. Germline-derived CDR1 and CDR2 are LNHNV and YYDKDF (reference sequence). The CDR3 runs 14 residues. Trimming took off 3 bases at V and 4 bases at J, with 12 bases between the two ends. The sample is drawn from a study of post-analysis software for immune sequencing data. Whole-study findings and limits: Controls had lower frequencies than patients of about five TRBV segments, which included TRBV5-6, TRBV5-1 and TRBV20-1. Samples made in the same batch grouped tightly together by F measure. The study found significantly lower normalized Chao1 diversity in multiple sclerosis patients than in controls.

This sequence was found in a girl aged 2-17 years with multiple sclerosis. Input material: blood. This chain uses TRBV15 with TRBJ2-5; D is unresolved. The CDR3 DNA sequence: TGTGCCACCAGCAGTGGCAGCGAGCGAGAGACCCAGTACTTC. It translates to CATSSGSERETQYF.